Listed below are T cell receptor beta chains from one sample, sequenced in a study of blood T cell repertoires in COVID-19. Repertoires were generated with immunoSEQ multiplex PCR, while TCRdb's copy carries only in-frame clones and drops some. The sample yields about 270,000 clones, about 90% seen once. Material for sequencing was PBMCs or T cells enriched from blood (not recorded which). These receptor sequences come from a woman aged 25 to 39 with acute COVID-19. Each CDR3 is given with its conserved first and last residue. D genes are given only for firm matches. Size is stated for part of the rows, as once, few or many counts, or as a class when the clone is expanded.

CDR3aa: CASRTQGGTEAFF
CDR3nt: TGTGCCAGCAGGACACAGGGTGGGACTGAAGCTTTCTTT
d_gene: .
v_gene: TRBV12-3/TRBV12-4
j_gene: TRBJ1-1
abundance: .

CDR3aa: CASSERTGASYEQYF
CDR3nt: TGTGCCAGCAGTGAACGGACAGGGGCATCCTACGAGCAGTACTTC
d_gene: TRBD1
v_gene: TRBV27
j_gene: TRBJ2-7
abundance: .

CDR3aa: CASSLRRDRSYEQYF
CDR3nt: TGTGCCAGCAGCTTGCGCCGGGACAGATCCTACGAGCAGTACTTC
d_gene: TRBD1
v_gene: TRBV7-8
j_gene: TRBJ2-7
abundance: .

CDR3aa: CASGLGASTDTQYF
CDR3nt: TGTGCTAGTGGTTTGGGAGCTAGCACAGATACGCAGTATTTT
d_gene: .
v_gene: TRBV12-5
j_gene: TRBJ2-3
abundance: .

CDR3aa: CASSLGSVANEQFF
CDR3nt: TGTGCCAGCAGCTTAGGGTCCGTAGCCAATGAGCAGTTCTTC
d_gene: .
v_gene: TRBV7-2
j_gene: TRBJ2-1
abundance: .

CDR3aa: CASSGEVEAFF
CDR3nt: TGTGCCAGCTCGGGGGAGGTGGAAGCTTTCTTT
d_gene: .
v_gene: TRBV28
j_gene: TRBJ1-1
abundance: .

CDR3aa: CASSPSGQETQYF
CDR3nt: TGCGCCAGCAGTCCTAGCGGTCAAGAGACCCAGTACTTC
d_gene: TRBD2
v_gene: TRBV10-1
j_gene: TRBJ2-5
abundance: .

CDR3aa: CASSQSLDRGPAKNIQYF
CDR3nt: TGTGCCAGCAGCCAGTCGTTGGACAGGGGTCCAGCCAAAAACATTCAGTACTTC
d_gene: TRBD1
v_gene: TRBV14
j_gene: TRBJ2-4
abundance: .

CDR3aa: CASSFPGSSTDTQYF
CDR3nt: TGTGCCAGCAGTTTTCCGGGTTCTAGCACAGATACGCAGTATTTT
d_gene: .
v_gene: TRBV27
j_gene: TRBJ2-3
abundance: .

CDR3aa: CASRVLALTSTDTQYF
CDR3nt: TGTGCCAGCAGGGTGCTAGCACTAACTAGCACAGATACGCAGTATTTT
d_gene: .
v_gene: TRBV27
j_gene: TRBJ2-3
abundance: .

CDR3aa: CASRGRLALGELFF
CDR3nt: TGTGCCAGCCGAGGGAGACTAGCGCTGGGGGAGCTGTTTTTT
d_gene: TRBD2
v_gene: TRBV25-1
j_gene: TRBJ2-2
abundance: .

CDR3aa: CAISETGTNEKLFF
CDR3nt: TGTGCCATCAGTGAGACGGGAACTAATGAAAAACTGTTTTTT
d_gene: .
v_gene: TRBV10-3
j_gene: TRBJ1-4
abundance: .

CDR3aa: CASSVGEPGQDYEQYF
CDR3nt: TGTGCCAGCAGCGTAGGGGAACCGGGACAGGATTACGAGCAGTACTTC
d_gene: TRBD1
v_gene: TRBV9
j_gene: TRBJ2-7
abundance: .

CDR3aa: CASSRDTTEQYF
CDR3nt: TGCGCCAGCAGCCGGGACACCACCGAGCAGTACTTC
d_gene: .
v_gene: TRBV5-1
j_gene: TRBJ2-7
abundance: .

CDR3aa: CASNIPGLGADTQYF
CDR3nt: TGTGCCAGCAATATACCGGGACTAGGTGCGGATACGCAGTATTTT
d_gene: TRBD2
v_gene: TRBV28
j_gene: TRBJ2-3
abundance: once

CDR3aa: CTSSQEGLAAYNEQFF
CDR3nt: TGCACCAGCAGCCAAGAGGGGCTAGCGGCCTACAATGAGCAGTTCTTC
d_gene: .
v_gene: TRBV1
j_gene: TRBJ2-1
abundance: .

CDR3aa: CASSWTGSEQYF
CDR3nt: TGTGCCAGCAGCTGGACAGGGTCCGAGCAGTACTTC
d_gene: TRBD1
v_gene: TRBV5-6
j_gene: TRBJ2-7
abundance: .

CDR3aa: CASSVTGTSATGELFF
CDR3nt: TGTGCCAGCAGCGTAACCGGGACTAGCGCTACCGGGGAGCTGTTTTTT
d_gene: TRBD2
v_gene: TRBV7-6
j_gene: TRBJ2-2
abundance: .

CDR3aa: CASSGWGGVYTEAFF
CDR3nt: TGTGCCAGCAGTGGCTGGGGGGGAGTATACACTGAAGCTTTCTTT
d_gene: .
v_gene: TRBV27
j_gene: TRBJ1-1
abundance: .

CDR3aa: CASSGSSGLYQPQHF
CDR3nt: TGTGCCAGCAGTGGATCCTCGGGGTTATACCAGCCCCAGCATTTT
d_gene: .
v_gene: TRBV25-1
j_gene: TRBJ1-5
abundance: .

CDR3aa: CASSYSGSTGELFF
CDR3nt: TGTGCCAGCAGTTACAGCGGGAGCACCGGGGAGCTGTTTTTT
d_gene: TRBD2
v_gene: TRBV6-5
j_gene: TRBJ2-2
abundance: many

CDR3aa: CASSQGTSGSGAQYF
CDR3nt: TGTGCCAGCAGCCAAGGGACTAGCGGGAGTGGTGCGCAGTATTTT
d_gene: TRBD2
v_gene: TRBV3-1/TRBV3-2
j_gene: TRBJ2-3
abundance: .

CDR3aa: CASSLLPAGKGEQYF
CDR3nt: TGTGCCAGCAGTTTATTACCCGCAGGGAAGGGCGAGCAGTACTTC
d_gene: .
v_gene: TRBV28
j_gene: TRBJ2-7
abundance: .

CDR3aa: CASSLAWDRPPNYGYTF
CDR3nt: TGTGCCAGCAGCTTGGCGTGGGACAGGCCCCCTAACTATGGCTACACCTTC
d_gene: TRBD1
v_gene: TRBV5-6
j_gene: TRBJ1-2
abundance: .

CDR3aa: CASSFERGLLDF
CDR3nt: TGTGCCAGCAGTTTTGAGCGGGGGCTTTTGGACTTC
d_gene: TRBD2
v_gene: TRBV12-3/TRBV12-4
j_gene: TRBJ2-5
abundance: .

CDR3aa: CASSPGTSPAGETQYF
CDR3nt: TGTGCCAGCAGTCCCGGGACTAGCCCCGCCGGGGAGACCCAGTACTTC
d_gene: TRBD2
v_gene: TRBV6-2/TRBV6-3
j_gene: TRBJ2-5
abundance: .

CDR3aa: CASSQGLASTDTQYF
CDR3nt: TGTGCCAGCAGCCAGGGACTAGCGTCCACAGATACGCAGTATTTT
d_gene: TRBD2
v_gene: TRBV7-3
j_gene: TRBJ2-3
abundance: .

CDR3aa: CAIMSGRAQETGELFF
CDR3nt: TGTGCCATTATGAGCGGGAGGGCCCAGGAGACCGGGGAGCTGTTTTTT
d_gene: TRBD2
v_gene: TRBV10-3
j_gene: TRBJ2-2
abundance: .

CDR3aa: CASSSLGTSGAYEQYF
CDR3nt: TGTGCCAGCAGCTCATTAGGGACTAGCGGGGCCTACGAGCAGTACTTC
d_gene: TRBD2
v_gene: TRBV11-3
j_gene: TRBJ2-7
abundance: .

CDR3aa: CASSQPRLAVSTDTQYF
CDR3nt: TGCGCCAGCAGCCAGCCCAGACTAGCGGTCAGCACAGATACGCAGTATTTT
d_gene: TRBD2
v_gene: TRBV4-1
j_gene: TRBJ2-3
abundance: .

CDR3aa: CASYYTGTGGLETQYF
CDR3nt: TGCGCCAGCTACTACACCGGGACAGGGGGCTTAGAGACCCAGTACTTC
d_gene: TRBD1
v_gene: TRBV5-1
j_gene: TRBJ2-5
abundance: once

CDR3aa: CASSLGGQVNYGYTF
CDR3nt: TGTGCCAGCAGTCTAGGCGGGCAGGTCAACTATGGCTACACCTTC
d_gene: .
v_gene: TRBV28
j_gene: TRBJ1-2
abundance: .

CDR3aa: CASSPSEGDRDTQYF
CDR3nt: TGTGCCAGCAGCCCCTCGGAGGGAGATCGAGATACGCAGTATTTT
d_gene: .
v_gene: TRBV13
j_gene: TRBJ2-3
abundance: .

CDR3aa: CATSRDDSRFSNQPQHF
CDR3nt: TGTGCCACCAGCAGAGATGACTCTAGGTTTAGCAATCAGCCCCAGCATTTT
d_gene: .
v_gene: TRBV15
j_gene: TRBJ1-5
abundance: .

CDR3aa: CASSLGQGMADTQYF
CDR3nt: TGTGCCAGCAGTTTGGGACAGGGGATGGCAGATACGCAGTATTTT
d_gene: TRBD1
v_gene: TRBV28
j_gene: TRBJ2-3
abundance: once

CDR3aa: CASSLGHLSYEQYF
CDR3nt: TGTGCCAGCAGCTTAGGACACCTATCCTACGAGCAGTACTTC
d_gene: .
v_gene: TRBV7-6
j_gene: TRBJ2-7
abundance: once

CDR3aa: CASSSSTGELFF
CDR3nt: TGTGCCAGCAGTTCGAGTACCGGGGAGCTGTTTTTT
d_gene: .
v_gene: TRBV6-5
j_gene: TRBJ2-2
abundance: .

CDR3aa: CASSPSGWGTEAFF
CDR3nt: TGTGCCAGTAGTCCTTCGGGGTGGGGCACTGAAGCTTTCTTT
d_gene: .
v_gene: TRBV19
j_gene: TRBJ1-1
abundance: .

CDR3aa: CASSLGQGTGELFF
CDR3nt: TGTGCCAGCAGCCTGGGACAGGGCACCGGGGAGCTGTTTTTT
d_gene: TRBD1
v_gene: TRBV3-1/TRBV3-2
j_gene: TRBJ2-2
abundance: few

CDR3aa: CASSLGQEYEQYF
CDR3nt: TGTGCCAGCAGCTTAGGACAGGAGTACGAGCAGTACTTC
d_gene: TRBD1
v_gene: TRBV7-3
j_gene: TRBJ2-7
abundance: .